This section outlines one T cell receptor (beta chain) sequence together with its context. The method was immunoSEQ multiplex PCR; TCRdb's version includes in-frame clones alone and lacks a portion of them. This sample has 1.4 million or so clones; 98% occur once, and the top ten carry roughly 0.35%. The data are from a study of shared clonotypes between healthy human individuals. Each of the donors was a healthy adult who was HIV-negative and had not had a recent acute infection or vaccination. Input material: naive CD4+ T cells sorted from blood. The subset is: CD45RA+ positively selected. The source of this sequence is a man aged 30 to 39 in good health.

The CDR3 nucleotides read TGCAGCGTTGGTACAGGGGGCGGCACAGATACGCAGTATTTT. It is translated as CSVGTGGGTDTQYF. The rearrangement links TRBV29-1 to TRBJ2-3; 9 bases are shared with TRBD1. This CDR3 spans 14 amino acids. V shed 4 bases, J shed 1 base, and the junction held 3 bases outside the gene matches. CDR1 is SQVTM, CDR2 ANQGSEA, per germline.